This T cell receptor beta chain emerged from a study of Ad26.COV2.S vaccination and SARS-CoV-2 variants. Study-level background: Doses of Ad26.COV2.S were injected into muscle once or twice, 56 days apart. Study-wide results and caveats: The authors reported substantial breadth in spike-specific CD8+ and CD4+ T cell responses after vaccination.

As for this clone: Its antigen remains unknown.

Generated by immunoSEQ multiplex PCR, the TCRdb table keeps only in-frame clones and is missing some. Seen here are some 400,000 clones, 89% observed once, and the top ten hold 1.9%. Sample treatment: over 15 received Ad26.COV2.S at low or high dose, single or two shots; about five received placebo; per-sample allocation not given. The study sampled participants on day 63 after the first vaccine or placebo injection. The clonotype originates from a person between 18 and 65 years old who received the Ad26.COV2.S COVID-19 vaccine or a placebo. Here the sequenced sample was peripheral blood, taken in a trial of Ad26.COV2.S vaccine versus placebo.

CDR3 region: CASTQRGQGADTQYF. The CDR3, as DNA: TGTGCCAGCACCCAAAGGGGACAGGGGGCAGATACGCAGTATTTT. The V and J genes are TRBV2 and TRBJ2-3; 11 nucleotides align to TRBD1. The V and J ends lost 7 bases and 4 bases, in that order; junction bases with no gene match: 7. There are 15 residues in the CDR3. The germline CDR1 and CDR2 sequences are SNHLY and FYNNEI. Combining the CDR3 with reference TRBV2 and TRBJ2-3 gives the whole variable domain EPEVTQTPSHQVTQMGQEVILRCVPISNHLYFYWYRQILGQKVEFLVSFYNNEISEKSEIFDDQFSVERPDGSNFTLKIRSTKLEDSAMYFCASTQRGQGADTQYFGPGTRLTVL.